A selection of T cell receptor beta chains follows, all from one sample in a study of T-cell reconstitution after alpha-beta-depleted transplantation in children. TCRdb independently ran MiXCR on the PCR reads; one entry per CDR3 protein. The profile covers about 200,000 distinct CDR3 sequences, with around a sixth appearing a single time and about two fifths taken by the ten largest. Sequenced material: PBMCs, mostly from graft donor cells, taken 360 days after TCRalphabeta/CD19-depleted stem cell transplant. Every receptor here comes from a male patient aged 2 to 9 who had a stem cell transplant for acute lymphoblastic leukemia, so the T cells may come from the graft donor. The CDR3 runs from the conserved cysteine through the conserved F or W. Each record gives: CDR3 length, J gene, clone size, V gene, CDR3 protein. A clone size is listed for some rows: how often the clone was seen (once, few, many), or a class if it is expanded.

len: 15; j_gene: TRBJ2-7; abundance: NA; v_gene: TRBV20-1; CDR3aa: CSARLGLAGSYEQYF
len: 14; j_gene: TRBJ1-1; abundance: many; v_gene: TRBV28; CDR3aa: CASSPAGQGGSAFF
len: 14; j_gene: TRBJ2-7; abundance: NA; v_gene: TRBV12-3/TRBV12-4; CDR3aa: CASSPQGLGHEQYF
len: 13; j_gene: TRBJ2-5; abundance: NA; v_gene: TRBV10-2; CDR3aa: CASSVSFQETQYF
len: 14; j_gene: TRBJ2-5; abundance: few; v_gene: TRBV29-1; CDR3aa: CSALGVRLPETQYF
len: 17; j_gene: TRBJ2-2; abundance: many; v_gene: TRBV28; CDR3aa: CASSLTQGQFNTGELFF
len: 14; j_gene: TRBJ2-7; abundance: NA; v_gene: TRBV29-1; CDR3aa: CSVEDPRGPYEQYF
len: 10; j_gene: TRBJ2-1; abundance: NA; v_gene: TRBV20-1; CDR3aa: CSAKTVEQFF
len: 12; j_gene: TRBJ2-3; abundance: few; v_gene: TRBV7-8; CDR3aa: CASRLVGDTQYF
len: 19; j_gene: TRBJ2-2; abundance: few; v_gene: TRBV5-1; CDR3aa: CASSLDGAAGAWNTGELFF